These T cell receptor beta chains were read from a single sample in a study of T cells in Graves' hyperthyroidism and ophthalmopathy. Using its own MiXCR run on the multiplex PCR reads, TCRdb lists one record per CDR3 protein. The data show around 350,000 distinct CDR3 sequences, 19% seen once. The sample consisted of blood. These receptors all come from a woman aged 18-35 years with Graves' hyperthyroidism. Both conserved end residues are part of each CDR3. A D gene is named only where the DNA matches it firmly. Only part of the rows carry a size: once, few, many, or a class if the clone is expanded.

v_gene: TRBV30
j_gene: TRBJ1-3
d_gene: -
abundance: many
CDR3nt: TGTGCCTGGAGCCCCTCTGGAAACACCATATATTTT
CDR3aa: CAWSPSGNTIYF

v_gene: TRBV27
j_gene: TRBJ2-5
d_gene: TRBD1
abundance: -
CDR3nt: TGTGCCAGTCAGACAGGGGGCGCGGGGACCCAGTACTTC
CDR3aa: CASQTGGAGTQYF

v_gene: TRBV18
j_gene: TRBJ1-1
d_gene: -
abundance: -
CDR3nt: TGTGCCAGCTCACCAGGCAGGACTCCTTTAACACGGGCTGAAGCTTTCTTT
CDR3aa: CASSPGRTPLTRAEAFF

v_gene: TRBV6-1
j_gene: TRBJ1-2
d_gene: -
abundance: many
CDR3nt: TGTGCCAGCAGAGCCCGACGCCAGCACCCTAACTATGGCTACACCTTC
CDR3aa: CASRARRQHPNYGYTF

v_gene: TRBV12-3/TRBV12-4
j_gene: TRBJ2-7
d_gene: -
abundance: many
CDR3nt: TGTGCCAGCAGTGGTCACTGGGGGGCCTACTCCTACGAGCAGTACTTC
CDR3aa: CASSGHWGAYSYEQYF

v_gene: TRBV9
j_gene: TRBJ1-2
d_gene: -
abundance: many
CDR3nt: TGTGCCAGCAGCGTAGAAGGGACCGTCGGCTATGGCTACACCTTC
CDR3aa: CASSVEGTVGYGYTF

v_gene: TRBV20-1
j_gene: TRBJ2-7
d_gene: -
abundance: many
CDR3nt: TGCAGTGCTAGAGATCTCTGGGGTGAGGGCAGAGCCTACGAGCAGTACTTC
CDR3aa: CSARDLWGEGRAYEQYF

v_gene: TRBV4-2
j_gene: TRBJ2-7
d_gene: -
abundance: many
CDR3nt: TGTGCCAGCAGCCATGATGGCTCCTACGAGCAGTACTTC
CDR3aa: CASSHDGSYEQYF

v_gene: TRBV4-2
j_gene: TRBJ1-1
d_gene: TRBD1
abundance: many
CDR3nt: TGTGCCAGCAGCCCCGGGACAGGGGTTTACAAGGACACTGAAGCTTTCTTT
CDR3aa: CASSPGTGVYKDTEAFF

v_gene: TRBV6-2/TRBV6-3
j_gene: TRBJ2-5
d_gene: -
abundance: once
CDR3nt: TGTGCCAGCATCTCCCCGGATAGCACCCAAACGACCCAGTACTTC
CDR3aa: CASISPDSTQTTQYF

v_gene: TRBV7-8
j_gene: TRBJ1-2
d_gene: -
abundance: few
CDR3nt: TGTGCCAGCAGCACAACCCGTTGGGGTAACTATGGCTACACCTTC
CDR3aa: CASSTTRWGNYGYTF

v_gene: TRBV29-1
j_gene: TRBJ2-6
d_gene: -
abundance: few
CDR3nt: TGCAGCGTAAATAGCCGGGAATCTGGGGCCAACGTCCTGACTTTC
CDR3aa: CSVNSRESGANVLTF

v_gene: TRBV12-3/TRBV12-4
j_gene: TRBJ1-5
d_gene: -
abundance: many
CDR3nt: TGTGCCAGCAGTCTCAGTTTAGGCAGGGTATTGGATCAGCCCCAGCATTTT
CDR3aa: CASSLSLGRVLDQPQHF

v_gene: TRBV6-1
j_gene: TRBJ1-1
d_gene: TRBD1
abundance: many
CDR3nt: TGTGCCAGCAGAGCACAACAGGGGGCTGAAGCTTTCTTT
CDR3aa: CASRAQQGAEAFF

v_gene: TRBV6-1
j_gene: TRBJ1-5
d_gene: -
abundance: many
CDR3nt: TGTGCCAGCATCCAGACCCAGTTGGGTAGTCAGCCCCAGCATTTT
CDR3aa: CASIQTQLGSQPQHF

v_gene: TRBV6-1
j_gene: TRBJ2-7
d_gene: -
abundance: -
CDR3nt: TGTGCCAGCAGTGAAGCGTCCGGTTGGGCCTACGAGCAGTACTTC
CDR3aa: CASSEASGWAYEQYF

v_gene: TRBV30
j_gene: TRBJ2-5
d_gene: -
abundance: many
CDR3nt: TGTGCCTGGAATAAGGGATCGAAAGAGACCCAGTACTTC
CDR3aa: CAWNKGSKETQYF

v_gene: TRBV12-3/TRBV12-4
j_gene: TRBJ1-2
d_gene: TRBD1
abundance: -
CDR3nt: TGTGCCAGCAGCTCCCATAGGGACAGTAACTATGGCTACACCTTC
CDR3aa: CASSSHRDSNYGYTF

v_gene: TRBV6-5
j_gene: TRBJ1-2
d_gene: TRBD1
abundance: -
CDR3nt: TGTGCCAGCAGTTACTTGAGGACAGGGGTCGTGAACTATGGCTACACCTTC
CDR3aa: CASSYLRTGVVNYGYTF

v_gene: TRBV4-1
j_gene: TRBJ1-1
d_gene: TRBD1
abundance: many
CDR3nt: TGCGCCAGCAGCCCAGGGGACAGGGGTAGGACTGAAGCTTTCTTT
CDR3aa: CASSPGDRGRTEAFF

v_gene: TRBV4-1
j_gene: TRBJ2-7
d_gene: -
abundance: many
CDR3nt: TGCGCCAGCAGCCAAGGTGGTCGAGAGCGGACCGAGTACGAGCAGTACTTC
CDR3aa: CASSQGGRERTEYEQYF

v_gene: TRBV28
j_gene: TRBJ1-6
d_gene: -
abundance: many
CDR3nt: TGTGCCAGCAGTCCACCCCTACACAATTCACCCCTCCACTTT
CDR3aa: CASSPPLHNSPLHF

v_gene: TRBV6-2/TRBV6-3
j_gene: TRBJ1-1
d_gene: -
abundance: -
CDR3nt: TGTGCCAACATGGTAGGACACGAAGAAGCTTTCTTT
CDR3aa: CANMVGHEEAFF

v_gene: TRBV20-1
j_gene: TRBJ2-6
d_gene: TRBD2
abundance: many
CDR3nt: TGCAGTGCTGGACCCCTGGGAAGCGGGGGACGCTCTGGGGCCAACGTCCTGACTTTC
CDR3aa: CSAGPLGSGGRSGANVLTF

v_gene: TRBV15
j_gene: TRBJ1-1
d_gene: -
abundance: many
CDR3nt: TGTGCCACCAGCTTACGTTTGGGACAACCCGAAGCTTTCTTT
CDR3aa: CATSLRLGQPEAFF

v_gene: TRBV7-3
j_gene: TRBJ2-5
d_gene: TRBD2
abundance: many
CDR3nt: TGTGCCAGCAGCTCCTCCCTGGGGGGGGGTGCGCGGCAAGAGACCCAGTACTTC
CDR3aa: CASSSSLGGGARQETQYF

v_gene: TRBV12-3/TRBV12-4
j_gene: TRBJ1-3
d_gene: -
abundance: many
CDR3nt: TGTGCCAGCAGTTTGGTGGGGGCTGGAAACACCATATATTTT
CDR3aa: CASSLVGAGNTIYF

v_gene: TRBV7-2
j_gene: TRBJ1-2
d_gene: TRBD1
abundance: -
CDR3nt: TGTGCCAGCAGCGTAAACGGACAGGGCTATGGCTACACCTTC
CDR3aa: CASSVNGQGYGYTF

v_gene: TRBV6-5
j_gene: TRBJ1-1
d_gene: -
abundance: many
CDR3nt: TGTGCCAGCAGTTACGATATGAACACTGAAGCTTTCTTT
CDR3aa: CASSYDMNTEAFF

v_gene: TRBV29-1
j_gene: TRBJ2-4
d_gene: -
abundance: many
CDR3nt: TGCAGCGTTGGGAAGAGGGGGGGCCTTTCCAAAAACATTCAGTACTTC
CDR3aa: CSVGKRGGLSKNIQYF

v_gene: TRBV11-2
j_gene: TRBJ2-7
d_gene: TRBD2
abundance: -
CDR3nt: TGTGCCAGCAGCTTCAGCGGGGGGATCTACGAGCAGTACTTC
CDR3aa: CASSFSGGIYEQYF

v_gene: TRBV6-5
j_gene: TRBJ1-1
d_gene: -
abundance: many
CDR3nt: TGTGCCAGCAGTTACTATATGCAGGCCACTGAAGCTTTCTTT
CDR3aa: CASSYYMQATEAFF

v_gene: TRBV20-1
j_gene: TRBJ1-5
d_gene: TRBD1
abundance: -
CDR3nt: TGCAGTGCTAGAGGCTCCGGGACAGGGGTCAATCAGCCCCAGCATTTT
CDR3aa: CSARGSGTGVNQPQHF

v_gene: TRBV10-2
j_gene: TRBJ2-7
d_gene: -
abundance: many
CDR3nt: TGCGCCAGCAGTGAACGGTTTATCTACGAGCAGTACTTC
CDR3aa: CASSERFIYEQYF

v_gene: TRBV5-1
j_gene: TRBJ2-7
d_gene: TRBD1
abundance: many
CDR3nt: TGCGCCAGCGGTGGGACAGTCGGGCAGTACGAGCAGTACTTC
CDR3aa: CASGGTVGQYEQYF

v_gene: TRBV7-3
j_gene: TRBJ2-7
d_gene: -
abundance: many
CDR3nt: TGTGCCAGCGGGAGCTACGAGCAGTACTTC
CDR3aa: CASGSYEQYF

v_gene: TRBV6-5
j_gene: TRBJ2-7
d_gene: TRBD1
abundance: many
CDR3nt: TGTGCCAGCAGTCTTTCCGGGACAGGGTGGTACGAGCAGTACTTC
CDR3aa: CASSLSGTGWYEQYF

v_gene: TRBV29-1
j_gene: TRBJ1-1
d_gene: -
abundance: many
CDR3nt: TGCAGTATCGGGGAGGTAAAGGCTTTCTTT
CDR3aa: CSIGEVKAFF

v_gene: TRBV15
j_gene: TRBJ1-6
d_gene: -
abundance: -
CDR3nt: TGTGCCACCAGCAGAGCCCTTCCTTCCTATAATTCACCCCTCCACTTT
CDR3aa: CATSRALPSYNSPLHF

v_gene: TRBV10-3
j_gene: TRBJ2-7
d_gene: TRBD2
abundance: few
CDR3nt: TGTGCCATCAGGGGAACTAGCGGGGATTCCTACGAGCAGTACTTC
CDR3aa: CAIRGTSGDSYEQYF

v_gene: TRBV7-6
j_gene: TRBJ2-7
d_gene: TRBD1
abundance: many
CDR3nt: TGTGCCAGCAGTTCTAGGGCGACAGGGTCCTACGAGCAGTACTTC
CDR3aa: CASSSRATGSYEQYF

v_gene: TRBV10-3
j_gene: TRBJ2-2
d_gene: TRBD1
abundance: many
CDR3nt: TGTGCCATCAGTGGGACAGGGCATACCGGGGAGCTGTTTTTT
CDR3aa: CAISGTGHTGELFF

v_gene: TRBV10-3
j_gene: TRBJ1-5
d_gene: TRBD1
abundance: many
CDR3nt: TGTGCCATCAGCGACAGGGAAGATAGCAATCAGCCCCAGCATTTT
CDR3aa: CAISDREDSNQPQHF

v_gene: TRBV7-2
j_gene: TRBJ1-1
d_gene: -
abundance: many
CDR3nt: TGTGCCAGCAGCCCATTTGGCCCGACCACTGAAGCTTTCTTT
CDR3aa: CASSPFGPTTEAFF

v_gene: TRBV11-2
j_gene: TRBJ1-1
d_gene: -
abundance: -
CDR3nt: TGTGCCAGCAGCACTCGGATCTCGAACACTGATGCTTTCTTT
CDR3aa: CASSTRISNTDAFF

v_gene: TRBV6-1
j_gene: TRBJ1-1
d_gene: TRBD1
abundance: many
CDR3nt: TGTGCCAGCAACCTTCTCCCCGGACAGGGGAACACTGAAGCTTTCTTT
CDR3aa: CASNLLPGQGNTEAFF

v_gene: TRBV9
j_gene: TRBJ2-5
d_gene: -
abundance: -
CDR3nt: TGTGCCAGCAGCGTAGCCCAATTAGAGACCCAGTACTTC
CDR3aa: CASSVAQLETQYF

v_gene: TRBV2
j_gene: TRBJ2-7
d_gene: -
abundance: many
CDR3nt: TGTGCCAGCACCCTCCACCGGGCCGAGCAGTACTTC
CDR3aa: CASTLHRAEQYF

v_gene: TRBV20-1
j_gene: TRBJ2-7
d_gene: -
abundance: many
CDR3nt: TGCAGTGCTGATAGACAGGCCAACTCCTACGAGCAGTACTTC
CDR3aa: CSADRQANSYEQYF

v_gene: TRBV2
j_gene: TRBJ1-2
d_gene: TRBD1
abundance: many
CDR3nt: TGTGCCAGCAGGGATAGAGACAGGGGCTATGGCTACACCTTC
CDR3aa: CASRDRDRGYGYTF

v_gene: TRBV29-1
j_gene: TRBJ1-1
d_gene: -
abundance: many
CDR3nt: TGCAGCGCCGGACAGATGAACACTGAAGCTTTCTTT
CDR3aa: CSAGQMNTEAFF

v_gene: TRBV7-2
j_gene: TRBJ2-7
d_gene: -
abundance: once
CDR3nt: TGTGCCAGCAGCTTAAGTCGCAGATACGAGCAGTACTTC
CDR3aa: CASSLSRRYEQYF

v_gene: TRBV5-1
j_gene: TRBJ1-1
d_gene: -
abundance: many
CDR3nt: TGCGCCAGCAGCCTTTACCTTGGGACGGTCGACACTGAAGCTTTCTTT
CDR3aa: CASSLYLGTVDTEAFF

v_gene: TRBV28
j_gene: TRBJ2-7
d_gene: TRBD2
abundance: many
CDR3nt: TGTGCCAGCAGTACTCAAGCGGGGCTCCCCTACGAGCAGTACTTC
CDR3aa: CASSTQAGLPYEQYF

v_gene: TRBV11-2
j_gene: TRBJ2-3
d_gene: TRBD2
abundance: -
CDR3nt: TGTGCCAGCAGCTTAATCGCGGGGGGGCCGGATACGCAGTATTTT
CDR3aa: CASSLIAGGPDTQYF

v_gene: TRBV6-1
j_gene: TRBJ2-7
d_gene: -
abundance: many
CDR3nt: TGTGCCAGCAGCCAAGACAGTCATAGCTCCTACGAGCAGTACTTC
CDR3aa: CASSQDSHSSYEQYF

v_gene: TRBV5-1
j_gene: TRBJ1-1
d_gene: -
abundance: -
CDR3nt: TGCGCCAGCACCTGGGCGGGGGGGGCTCGGACTGAAGCTTTCTTT
CDR3aa: CASTWAGGARTEAFF